The clone carrying this TCR beta chain was detected many times. Antigen: not known. The sample comes from a study of identical twins. Template switching added a universal primer site, and cDNA bore unique molecular identifiers. TCRdb reanalysed the 5' RACE reads using MiXCR and keeps one entry per CDR3 protein. Of 310,000 or so distinct CDR3 sequences in the sample, roughly 8.6% were seen once. Broader study findings: The abundant beta clonotypes from cord blood had fewer insertions, and memory repertoires had none of this. Out-of-frame beta chain sequences displayed weaker excess sharing between twins. Alpha sequences out of frame and shared by twins had excess low generation probability.

V was pared by 5 bases and J by 4 bases, with 8 bases of the junction left unmatched. The CDR3 is 15 residues long. Germline CDR1 reads MNHEY; CDR2 reads SVGEGT. A further study also used this sample, focusing on yellow fever vaccine responses in identical twins.

Specimen: CD8+ T cells sorted from blood. The J gene is TRBJ2-3, the V gene TRBV6-2 or TRBV6-3; 8 bases are a match to TRBD2. The TCR was taken from a woman younger than 30 in good health. DNA for the CDR3: TGTGCCAGCAGTGAGCGGGAGACGGGCGCAGATACGCAGTATTTT. Encoded protein: CASSERETGADTQYF.